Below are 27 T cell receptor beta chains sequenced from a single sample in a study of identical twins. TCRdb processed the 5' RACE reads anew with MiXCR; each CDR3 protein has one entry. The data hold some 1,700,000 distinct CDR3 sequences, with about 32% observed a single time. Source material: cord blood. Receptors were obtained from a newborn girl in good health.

CDR3 sequence: CASSGGTPWAGGYTF. The CDR3 region has the DNA TGTGCCAGCAGTGGCGGGACCCCCTGGGCCGGTGGCTACACCTTC. This chain joins TRBV6-5 and TRBJ1-2; D might be TRBD1 (5 bases). The germline V and J ends were trimmed by 5 bases and 7 bases, with 20 bases remaining between them. Germline assignment: CDR1 MNHEY and CDR2 SVGAGI. The CDR3 runs 15 residues.

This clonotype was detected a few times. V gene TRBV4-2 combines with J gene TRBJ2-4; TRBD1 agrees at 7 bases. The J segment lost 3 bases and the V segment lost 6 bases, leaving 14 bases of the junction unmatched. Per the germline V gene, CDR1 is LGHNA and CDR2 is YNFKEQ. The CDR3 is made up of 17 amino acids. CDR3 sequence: CASSPLITRDSKNIQYF. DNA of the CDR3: TGTGCCAGCAGTCCCCTAATAACCCGGGACAGCAAAAACATTCAGTACTTC.

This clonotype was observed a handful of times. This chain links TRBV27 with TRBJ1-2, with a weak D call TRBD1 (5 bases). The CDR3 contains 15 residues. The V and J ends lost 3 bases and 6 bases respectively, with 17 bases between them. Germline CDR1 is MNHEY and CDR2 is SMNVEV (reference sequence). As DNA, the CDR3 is TGTGCCAGCAGTTTGATTCAGGGCCGGGGGGATGGCTACACCTTC. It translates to CASSLIQGRGDGYTF.

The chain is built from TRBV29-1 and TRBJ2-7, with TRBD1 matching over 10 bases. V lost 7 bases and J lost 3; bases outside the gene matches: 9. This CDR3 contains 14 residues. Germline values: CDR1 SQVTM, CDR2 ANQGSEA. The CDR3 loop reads CSAIPGTGDYEQYF. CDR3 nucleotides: TGCAGCGCCATTCCCGGGACAGGGGACTACGAGCAGTACTTC.

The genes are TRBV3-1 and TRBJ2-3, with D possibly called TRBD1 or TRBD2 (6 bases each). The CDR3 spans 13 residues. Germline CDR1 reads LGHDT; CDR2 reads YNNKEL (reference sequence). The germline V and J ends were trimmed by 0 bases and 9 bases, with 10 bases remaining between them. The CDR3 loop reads CASSQDTGATQYF. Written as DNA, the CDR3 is TGTGCCAGCAGCCAAGATACGGGGGCGACGCAGTATTTT.

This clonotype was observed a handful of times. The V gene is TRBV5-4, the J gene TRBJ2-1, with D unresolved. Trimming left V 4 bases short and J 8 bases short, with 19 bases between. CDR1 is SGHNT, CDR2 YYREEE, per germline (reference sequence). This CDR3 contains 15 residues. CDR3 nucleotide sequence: TGTGCCAGCAGCCCAGTCCCCACCCAAGACGATGAGCAGTTCTTC. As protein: CASSPVPTQDDEQFF.

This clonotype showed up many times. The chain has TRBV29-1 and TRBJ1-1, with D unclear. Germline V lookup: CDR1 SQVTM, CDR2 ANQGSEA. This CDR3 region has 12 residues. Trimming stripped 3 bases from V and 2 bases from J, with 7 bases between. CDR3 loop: CSVEGRNTEAFF. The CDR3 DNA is TGCAGCGTTGAGGGCCGTAACACTGAAGCTTTCTTT.

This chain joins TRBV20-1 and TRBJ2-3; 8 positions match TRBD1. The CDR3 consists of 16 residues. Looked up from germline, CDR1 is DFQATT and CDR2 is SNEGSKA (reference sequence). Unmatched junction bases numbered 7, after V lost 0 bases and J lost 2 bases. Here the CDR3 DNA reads TGCAGTGCTAGAGAATCGGGACAGGTCTTCACAGATACGCAGTATTTT. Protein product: CSARESGQVFTDTQYF.

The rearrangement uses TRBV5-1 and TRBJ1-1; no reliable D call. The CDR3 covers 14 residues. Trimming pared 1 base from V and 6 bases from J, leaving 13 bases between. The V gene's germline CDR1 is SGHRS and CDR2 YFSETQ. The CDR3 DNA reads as TGCGCCAGCAGCTTGATGGGATCAACACCTGAAGCTTTCTTT. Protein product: CASSLMGSTPEAFF.

The CDR3 is CAISEPGGGYTF. DNA for the CDR3: TGTGCCATCAGTGAACCAGGGGGCGGCTACACCTTC. The rearrangement links TRBV10-3 to TRBJ1-2; 8 nucleotides align to TRBD1. CDR1 and CDR2 from the germline V gene are ENHRY and SYGVKD. The CDR3 totals 12 residues. After removal of 3 bases from V and 8 bases from J, the junction contained 2 bases not matched to a gene.

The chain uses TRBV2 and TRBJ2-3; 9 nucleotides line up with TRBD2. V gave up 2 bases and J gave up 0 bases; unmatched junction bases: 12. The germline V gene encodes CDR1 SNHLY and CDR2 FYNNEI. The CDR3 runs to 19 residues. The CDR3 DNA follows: TGTGCCAGCAGTGAAAGGGGGCCTAGCGGGGCCGCTAGCACAGATACGCAGTATTTT. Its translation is CASSERGPSGAASTDTQYF.

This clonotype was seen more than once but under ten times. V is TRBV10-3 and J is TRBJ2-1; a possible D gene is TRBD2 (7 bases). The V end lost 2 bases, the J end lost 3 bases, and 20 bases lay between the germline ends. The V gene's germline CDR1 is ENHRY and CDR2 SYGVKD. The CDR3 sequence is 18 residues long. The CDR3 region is CAISELSQRGGLYNEQFF. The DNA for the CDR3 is TGTGCCATCAGTGAGCTCTCCCAGCGCGGGGGCCTCTACAATGAGCAGTTCTTC.

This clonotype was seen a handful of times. Here the CDR3 DNA reads TGTGCCAGCAGTCTCCTGACGAACACCGGGGAGCTGTTTTTT. It codes for CASSLLTNTGELFF. The chain uses TRBV28 and TRBJ2-2; D gene unclear. This CDR3 region has 14 residues. Trimming cost V 5 bases and J 0 bases, with 7 bases left between them. Germline loops: CDR1 MDHEN, CDR2 SYDVKM.

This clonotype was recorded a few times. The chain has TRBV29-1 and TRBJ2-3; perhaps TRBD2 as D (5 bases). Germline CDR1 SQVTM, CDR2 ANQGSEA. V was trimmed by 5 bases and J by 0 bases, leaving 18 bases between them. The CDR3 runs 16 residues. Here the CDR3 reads CSVLSSGNPSTDTQYF. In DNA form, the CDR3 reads TGCAGCGTTCTTAGTTCGGGGAACCCTAGCACAGATACGCAGTATTTT.

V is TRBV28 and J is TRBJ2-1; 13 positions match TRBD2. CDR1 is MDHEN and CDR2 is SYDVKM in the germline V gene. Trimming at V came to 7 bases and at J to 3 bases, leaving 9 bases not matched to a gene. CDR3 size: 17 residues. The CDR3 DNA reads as TGTGCCAGCATAGGACGGGGGACTAGCGGGAACTACAATGAGCAGTTCTTC. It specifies CASIGRGTSGNYNEQFF.

CDR3 loop: CSASIKPEAFF. The CDR3, as DNA: TGCAGTGCTAGTATCAAACCCGAAGCTTTCTTT. The chain is built from TRBV20-1 and TRBJ1-1; unclear D gene. Trimming stripped 3 bases from V and 8 bases from J, with 10 bases between. CDR3 length: 11 residues. From germline, CDR1 is DFQATT and CDR2 SNEGSKA (reference sequence).

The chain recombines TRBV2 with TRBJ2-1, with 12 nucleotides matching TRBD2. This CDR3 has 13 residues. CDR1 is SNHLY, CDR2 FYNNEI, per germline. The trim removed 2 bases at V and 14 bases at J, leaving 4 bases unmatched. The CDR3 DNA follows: TGTGCCAGCAGTGAACTAGCGGGAGGGCCTAAGTTCTTC. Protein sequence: CASSELAGGPKFF.

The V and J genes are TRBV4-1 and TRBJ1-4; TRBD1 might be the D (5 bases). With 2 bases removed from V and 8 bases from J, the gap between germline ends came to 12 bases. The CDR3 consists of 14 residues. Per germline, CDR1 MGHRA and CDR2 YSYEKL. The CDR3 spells CASSQIGAREKLFF. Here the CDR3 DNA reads TGCGCCAGCAGCCAAATAGGGGCGAGGGAAAAACTGTTTTTT.

This chain's CDR3 is CASSNGQGGKYGYTF. In DNA form, the CDR3 reads TGTGCCAGCAGCAACGGACAGGGAGGGAAGTATGGCTACACCTTC. The chain combines TRBV12-3 or TRBV12-4 with TRBJ1-2, with 8 bases identical to TRBD1. This CDR3 is 15 amino acids long. V lost 6 bases and J lost 5; bases outside the gene matches: 11.

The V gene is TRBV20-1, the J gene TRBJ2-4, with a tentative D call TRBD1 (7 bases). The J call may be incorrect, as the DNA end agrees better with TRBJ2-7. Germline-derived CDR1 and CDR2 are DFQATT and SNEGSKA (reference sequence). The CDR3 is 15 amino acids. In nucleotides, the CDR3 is TGCAGTGCTATTAGGGTGGAGGGGGCTATGAACGAGCAGTACTTC. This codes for CSAIRVEGAMNEQYF.

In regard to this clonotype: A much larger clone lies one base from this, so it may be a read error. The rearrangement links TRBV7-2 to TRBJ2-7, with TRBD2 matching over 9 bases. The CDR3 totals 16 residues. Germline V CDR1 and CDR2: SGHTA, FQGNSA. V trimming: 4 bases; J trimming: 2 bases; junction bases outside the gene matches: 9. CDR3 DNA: TGTGCCAGCAGCTCGCGGGCTAGCGGGGCCGCCTACGAGCAGTACTTC. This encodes CASSSRASGAAYEQYF.

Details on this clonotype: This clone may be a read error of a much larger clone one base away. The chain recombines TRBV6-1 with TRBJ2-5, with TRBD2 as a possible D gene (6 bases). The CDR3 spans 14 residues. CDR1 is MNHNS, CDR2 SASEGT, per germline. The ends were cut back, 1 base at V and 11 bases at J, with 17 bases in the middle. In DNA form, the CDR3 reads TGTGCCAGCAGTGAAGGGAGGGCTTACAATGAGCAGTACTTC. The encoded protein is CASSEGRAYNEQYF.

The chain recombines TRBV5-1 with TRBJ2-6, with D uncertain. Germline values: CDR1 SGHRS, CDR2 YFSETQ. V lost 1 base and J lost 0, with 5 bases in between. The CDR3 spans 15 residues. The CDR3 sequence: CASSLKSSGANVLTF. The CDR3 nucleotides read TGCGCCAGCAGCTTGAAGAGCTCTGGGGCCAACGTCCTGACTTTC.

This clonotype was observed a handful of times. In DNA form, the CDR3 reads TGTGCCAGCAGCATCCGTATAGGAGGGAACTGCCACTTT. This sequence encodes CASSIRIGGNCHF. The genes are TRBV21-1 and TRBJ1-6. TRBV21-1 is termed a pseudogene. The length of the CDR3 is 13 residues.

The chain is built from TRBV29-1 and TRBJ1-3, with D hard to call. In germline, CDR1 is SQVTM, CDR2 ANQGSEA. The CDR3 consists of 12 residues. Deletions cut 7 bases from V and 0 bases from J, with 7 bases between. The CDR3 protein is CSGRYSGNTIYF. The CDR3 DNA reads TGCAGCGGGAGGTACTCTGGAAACACCATATATTTT. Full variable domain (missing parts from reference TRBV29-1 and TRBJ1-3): SAVISQKPSRDICQRGTSLTIQCQVDSQVTMMFWYRQQPGQSLTLIATANQGSEATYESGFVIDKFPISRPNLTFSTLTVSNMSPEDSSIYLCSGRYSGNTIYFGEGSWLTVV.

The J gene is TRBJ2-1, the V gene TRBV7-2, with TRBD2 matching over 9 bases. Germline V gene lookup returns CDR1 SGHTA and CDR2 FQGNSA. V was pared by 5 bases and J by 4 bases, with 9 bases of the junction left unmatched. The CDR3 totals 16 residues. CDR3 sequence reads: CASSLSSTSGYNEQFF. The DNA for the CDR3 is TGTGCCAGCAGCCTAAGTTCGACTAGCGGATACAATGAGCAGTTCTTC.

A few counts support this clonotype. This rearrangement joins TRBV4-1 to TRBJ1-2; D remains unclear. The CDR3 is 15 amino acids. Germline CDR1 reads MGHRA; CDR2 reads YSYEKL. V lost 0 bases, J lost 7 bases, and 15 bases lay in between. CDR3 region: CASSQESEGGGGYTF. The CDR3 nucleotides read TGCGCCAGCAGCCAAGAATCGGAGGGAGGCGGTGGCTACACCTTC.